The 31 T cell receptor beta chains below come from one sample, sequenced in a study of cytomegalovirus exposure and HLA in healthy donors. 60 Vbeta and 13 Jbeta primers were used in PCR. Repertoires were generated with immunoSEQ multiplex PCR, while TCRdb's copy carries only in-frame clones and drops some. The sample has about 90,000 clones; approximately 84% are singletons. What was sequenced was PBMCs. These receptors were collected from a man between 18 and 35 years old in good health and CMV-seronegative.

The V and J genes are TRBV7-8 and TRBJ2-3, with 10 bases identical to TRBD2. This CDR3 has 17 amino acids. CDR1 is SGHVS and CDR2 is FQNEAQ in the germline V gene. Trimming cost V 5 bases and J 6 bases; bases outside gene matches: 14. The CDR3 is CASSHLGGLAVGDTQYF. In nucleotides, the CDR3 is TGTGCCAGCAGCCACCTCGGAGGACTAGCGGTGGGGGATACGCAGTATTTT.

The chain uses TRBV11-1 and TRBJ1-2; 7 bases are a match to TRBD1. The CDR3 covers 12 residues. Trimming took 4 bases from V and 8 from J; bases not matched to a gene: 4. Germline CDR1 reads SGHAT; CDR2 reads FQDESV (reference sequence). CDR3 sequence: CASSYGQAGYTF. Here the CDR3 DNA reads TGTGCCAGCAGCTACGGACAGGCCGGCTACACCTTC.

CDR3 loop: CASSYFDRDSPLHF. In nucleotides, the CDR3 is TGTGCCAGCAGTTACTTCGACAGAGATTCACCCCTCCACTTT. The chain is built from TRBV6-5 and TRBJ1-6; D is possibly TRBD1 (5 bases). Trimming removed 1 base from V and 8 bases from J, with 9 bases in between. This CDR3 is 14 amino acids long. The V gene's germline CDR1 is MNHEY and CDR2 SVGAGI.

This chain connects TRBV5-6 to TRBJ2-1; TRBD1 is a possible D gene (6 bases). Germline V CDR1 and CDR2: SGHDT, YYEEEE. This CDR3 has 16 residues. Between the trimmed V and J ends, which lost 4 bases and 3 bases, there was a span of 17 bases. The chain's CDR3 is CASSPPGGGVYNEQFF. The CDR3 DNA reads TGTGCCAGCAGCCCCCCTGGGGGCGGAGTCTACAATGAGCAGTTCTTC.

This chain uses TRBV19 with TRBJ1-1, with D uncertain. Germline V gene data show CDR1 as LNHDA and CDR2 as SQIVND (reference sequence). V shed 5 bases and J shed 7 bases, with 8 bases lying between them. The CDR3 has 11 residues. The CDR3 DNA is TGTGCCAGTAGTGGTGGGAGTGAAGCTTTCTTT. As protein: CASSGGSEAFF.

The chain joins TRBV6-5 to TRBJ1-2; weak D call: TRBD1 (5 bases). Trimming pared 6 bases from V and 3 bases from J, leaving 17 bases between. The CDR3 is made up of 15 amino acids. Germline-derived CDR1 and CDR2 are MNHEY and SVGAGI. CDR3 sequence reads: CASSRGTSGHYGYTF. The CDR3 DNA is TGTGCCAGCAGCCGCGGGACCTCCGGGCACTATGGCTACACCTTC.

The V gene is TRBV10-1, the J gene TRBJ2-1; the match to TRBD2 covers 9 bases. CDR1 and CDR2 (germline): WNHNN, SYGVQD (reference sequence). With V trimmed by 2 bases and J by 6 bases, 5 bases remained unmatched. The CDR3 has 15 amino acids. The CDR3 here is CASSERAGGPNEQFF. The CDR3 DNA reads as TGCGCCAGCAGTGAGAGGGCGGGAGGGCCCAATGAGCAGTTCTTC.

This clone was seen once. The rearrangement links TRBV29-1 to TRBJ1-1; maybe TRBD1 (6 bases). Trimming removed 7 bases from V and 9 bases from J, with 27 bases in between. The CDR3 is 15 residues long. CDR1 and CDR2 from the germline V gene are SQVTM and ANQGSEA. CDR3 loop: CSALTKPGETGQAFF. CDR3 nucleotides: TGCAGCGCCCTTACAAAGCCCGGAGAGACAGGCCAAGCTTTCTTT.

This chain links TRBV7-2 with TRBJ1-2; D perhaps matches TRBD1 (6 bases). Germline loops: CDR1 SGHTA, CDR2 FQGNSA. This CDR3 has 15 amino acids. The V and J ends lost 5 bases and 2 bases respectively, with 15 bases between them. CDR3 coding DNA: TGTGCCAGCAGCCCACAGGCAGGGGAGAACTATGGCTACACCTTC. Protein product: CASSPQAGENYGYTF.

The CDR3 reads CASSPTGGSNEKLFF. In nucleotides, the CDR3 is TGTGCCAGCAGCCCTACAGGGGGGAGTAATGAAAAACTGTTTTTT. The chain has TRBV7-6 and TRBJ1-4, with 8 bases that match TRBD1. The CDR3 sequence is 15 residues long. CDR1 is SGHVS, CDR2 FNYEAQ, per germline. The trim removed 5 bases at V and 4 bases at J, leaving 6 bases unmatched.

The CDR3 loop reads CASSLQGGYAEAFF. CDR3 DNA: TGTGCCAGCAGCCTGCAGGGAGGTTACGCTGAAGCTTTCTTT. The V gene is TRBV14, the J gene TRBJ1-1; D is perhaps TRBD1 (5 bases). Germline V gene data show CDR1 as SGHDN and CDR2 as FVKESK. There are 14 residues in the CDR3. Trimming took off 4 bases at V and 6 bases at J, with 15 bases between the two ends.

V gene TRBV11-2 combines with J gene TRBJ1-5; D perhaps matches TRBD1 (5 bases). Trimming took off 3 bases at V and 6 bases at J, with 21 bases between the two ends. The CDR3 sequence is 17 residues long. Per the germline V gene, CDR1 is SGHAT and CDR2 is FQNNGV. CDR3 bases: TGTGCCAGCAGCTTTGGGCCGACCGACAGTTTCGGTCAGCCCCAGCATTTT. It is translated as CASSFGPTDSFGQPQHF.

This sequence joins TRBV15 and TRBJ1-6, with TRBD1 as a possible D gene (5 bases). Germline V gene sequence: CDR1 LNHNV, CDR2 YYDKDF (reference sequence). Deletions cut 4 bases from V and 0 bases from J, with 16 bases between. This CDR3 comprises 18 residues. The CDR3 DNA sequence: TGTGCCACCAGCAAAAGGCCGGACACGAGCTCCTATAATTCACCCCTCCACTTT. It yields the protein CATSKRPDTSSYNSPLHF. The whole variable domain, filled in from reference TRBV15 and TRBJ1-6, reads DAMVIQNPRYQVTQFGKPVTLSCSQTLNHNVMYWYQQKSSQAPKLLFHYYDKDFNNEADTPDNFQSRRPNTSFCFLDIRSPGLGDTAMYLCATSKRPDTSSYNSPLHFGNGTRLTVT.

The gene calls are TRBV11-2 and TRBJ2-7; 9 bases are shared with TRBD2. CDR1 is SGHAT and CDR2 is FQNNGV in the germline V gene. V trimming: 6 bases; J trimming: 2 bases; junction bases outside the gene matches: 5. This CDR3 contains 14 residues. CDR3 residues: CASSATSGAYEQYF. The CDR3 DNA reads as TGTGCCAGCAGTGCGACTAGCGGAGCCTACGAGCAGTACTTC.

The chain combines TRBV30 with TRBJ2-1; 11 bases map to TRBD1. Losses at the gene ends were 7 bases for V and 3 bases for J; bases not matched to a gene: 11. The CDR3 totals 16 residues. Germline V gene data show CDR1 as GTSNPN and CDR2 as SVGIG (reference sequence). CDR3 nucleotides: TGTGCCTTGCGGCGGGGGACAGGGGGTATCTACAATGAGCAGTTCTTC. It codes for CALRRGTGGIYNEQFF.

This chain uses TRBV7-2 with TRBJ2-7; TRBD2 aligns across 12 bases. The CDR3 contains 17 residues. The germline gives CDR1 SGHTA, CDR2 FQGNSA. The ends lost 4 bases at V and 7 bases at J; junction bases unmatched: 14. DNA for the CDR3: TGTGCCAGCAGCTCGGGACTAGCGGGTAGTAAATCGGGGGAGCAGTACTTC. Translated, it gives CASSSGLAGSKSGEQYF.

The chain combines TRBV5-4 with TRBJ2-5; 7 bases match TRBD2. The CDR3 contains 14 residues. The germline V gene encodes CDR1 SGHNT and CDR2 YYREEE (reference sequence). V gave up 3 bases and J gave up 4 bases; unmatched junction bases: 6. CDR3 DNA sequence: TGTGCCAGCAGCTGGGCGGGAGTGGGAGAGACCCAGTACTTC. Translated, it gives CASSWAGVGETQYF.

This clone appeared a single time. The J gene is TRBJ2-7, the V gene TRBV29-1; TRBD2 matches 10 bases. The V segment lost 7 bases and the J segment 2 bases; nucleotides outside the gene matches: 8. The CDR3 contains 14 residues. Germline V gene data show CDR1 as SQVTM and CDR2 as ANQGSEA. CDR3 coding DNA: TGCAGCGCCCAACCTCTAGCGGGAGCCTACGAGCAGTACTTC. Its protein is CSAQPLAGAYEQYF.

V is TRBV6-5 and J is TRBJ2-7; D is perhaps TRBD2 (5 bases). V shed 2 bases and J shed 2 bases, with 7 bases lying between them. The CDR3 is made up of 13 amino acids. Germline CDR1 and CDR2: MNHEY and SVGAGI. CDR3 DNA sequence: TGTGCCAGCAGTTACGGGCGGGCCTACGAGCAGTACTTC. Its translation: CASSYGRAYEQYF.

The chain uses TRBV7-2 and TRBJ2-5, with 12 bases that match TRBD2. The junction had 10 bases not matched to a gene; V was cut back by 2 bases and J by 6 bases. The CDR3 is 17 amino acids. Germline V CDR1 and CDR2: SGHTA, FQGNSA. The DNA for the CDR3 is TGTGCCAGCAGCTTATCGACGACTAGCGGGAGTGTGAAGACCCAGTACTTC. It yields the protein CASSLSTTSGSVKTQYF. Combining the CDR3 with reference TRBV7-2 and TRBJ2-5 gives the whole variable domain GAGVSQSPSNKVTEKGKDVELRCDPISGHTALYWYRQSLGQGLEFLIYFQGNSAPDKSGLPSDRFSAERTGGSVSTLTIQRTQQEDSAVYLCASSLSTTSGSVKTQYFGPGTRLLVL.

The rearrangement links TRBV7-8 to TRBJ1-2; weak D call: TRBD1 (5 bases). The V end lost 5 bases, the J end lost 5 bases, and 18 bases lay between the germline ends. The CDR3 runs to 15 residues. CDR1 is SGHVS, CDR2 FQNEAQ, per germline. This chain's CDR3 is CASSPRGRVGYGYTF. The DNA of the CDR3 is TGTGCCAGCAGCCCAAGGGGCAGGGTCGGGTATGGCTACACCTTC.

This clone was observed once. This chain connects TRBV7-8 to TRBJ1-1, with no clear D. CDR3 length: 12 residues. The germline V and J ends were trimmed by 3 bases and 9 bases, with 11 bases remaining between them. Germline CDR1 and CDR2: SGHVS and FQNEAQ. In DNA, the CDR3 is TGTGCCAGCAGCTTCGAACAGCCAAAAGCTTTCTTT. It is translated as CASSFEQPKAFF.

The chain has TRBV7-9 and TRBJ2-7; D is possibly TRBD2 (5 bases). There are 15 residues in the CDR3. Germline-derived CDR1 and CDR2 are SEHNR and FQNEAQ (reference sequence). The V and J ends lost 7 bases and 2 bases respectively, with 18 bases between them. CDR3 in DNA: TGTGCCAGCACTCCGTCCGGCCCCGGGACCTACGAGCAGTACTTC. This encodes CASTPSGPGTYEQYF.

J is TRBJ2-2 and V is TRBV9; TRBD1 aligns across 8 bases. The J segment lost 5 bases and the V segment lost 1 base, leaving 4 bases of the junction unmatched. The CDR3 has 15 amino acids. Germline V gives CDR1 SGDLS, CDR2 YYNGEE. CDR3 residues: CASSVQGASTGELFF. The CDR3, as DNA: TGTGCCAGCAGCGTACAGGGGGCGAGTACCGGGGAGCTGTTTTTT.

V and J are TRBV9 and TRBJ1-1; the D is unclear. V was shortened by 0 bases and J by 6 bases, with 12 bases between the two germline ends. The germline V gene has CDR1 SGDLS and CDR2 YYNGEE. The CDR3 extends over 14 amino acids. Here the CDR3 DNA reads TGTGCCAGCAGCGTAGACGGGATCTGGGCTGAAGCTTTCTTT. It yields the protein CASSVDGIWAEAFF.

This chain uses TRBV28 with TRBJ2-1; TRBD1 matches at 8 bases. The CDR3 spans 13 residues. The J segment lost 7 bases and the V segment lost 6 bases, leaving 5 bases of the junction unmatched. The germline V gene has CDR1 MDHEN and CDR2 SYDVKM. The CDR3 DNA sequence: TGTGCCAGCAGATCGACAGGGGTGAATGAGCAGTTCTTC. Translating it yields CASRSTGVNEQFF.

The chain has TRBV11-2 and TRBJ2-7, with a possible D match to TRBD2 (5 bases). Trimming took 1 base from V and 0 from J, leaving 10 bases between them. This CDR3 has 15 residues. Looked up from germline, CDR1 is SGHAT and CDR2 is FQNNGV. DNA of the CDR3: TGTGCCAGCAGCTTAGTCAGCGGTAGCTCCTACGAGCAGTACTTC. Its translation: CASSLVSGSSYEQYF.

This chain connects TRBV19 to TRBJ2-7; 10 nucleotides align to TRBD2. The CDR3 covers 15 residues. Germline values: CDR1 LNHDA, CDR2 SQIVND (reference sequence). Trimming at V came to 8 bases and at J to 4 bases, leaving 11 bases not matched to a gene. The DNA of the CDR3 is TGTGCCAGTGGGGACCAAGCGGGAGGGCCGTACGAGCAGTACTTC. Protein sequence: CASGDQAGGPYEQYF.

This clone has only a few counts. The chain employs TRBV5-1 and TRBJ1-1; D is unresolved. V shed 5 bases and J shed 0 bases, with 8 bases lying between them. This CDR3 comprises 13 residues. Germline CDR1 and CDR2: SGHRS and YFSETQ. CDR3 region: CASRANLNTEAFF. The CDR3 DNA sequence: TGCGCCAGCAGGGCAAATCTGAACACTGAAGCTTTCTTT.

The chain combines TRBV4-1 with TRBJ2-7, with a possible D match to TRBD1 (5 bases). Germline loops: CDR1 MGHRA, CDR2 YSYEKL. This CDR3 has 15 residues. Trimming removed 3 bases at V and 1 base at J, with 13 bases between. In nucleotides, the CDR3 is TGCGCCAGCAGCCACGGGCAGGGCGGTTCCTACGAGCAGTACTTC. Its translation: CASSHGQGGSYEQYF.

J is TRBJ2-5 and V is TRBV5-1; 9 bases fit TRBD1. CDR1 and CDR2 (germline): SGHRS, YFSETQ. The CDR3 extends over 14 amino acids. Unmatched junction bases numbered 2, after V lost 0 bases and J lost 5 bases. The CDR3 sequence: CASSLDDRGETQYF. In DNA form, the CDR3 reads TGCGCCAGCAGCTTGGATGACAGGGGGGAGACCCAGTACTTC.